The next 3 T cell receptor beta chains were all read from a single sample in a study of T-cell memory formation after mild COVID-19. TCRdb fed the 5' RACE reads into MiXCR, producing one record per CDR3 protein. Here the sample spans 300,000 to 400,000 distinct CDR3 sequences, approximately 15% being singletons. The material sequenced was PBMCs or a T cell subset sorted from them (not recorded which). The receptors come from a man between 18 and 29 years old who had mild COVID-19 (a few samples of this study predate the infection). Cell type and time point are not known.

This rearrangement joins TRBV5-1 to TRBJ2-3; D possibly corresponds to TRBD1 (5 bases). The CDR3 has 15 amino acids. The V gene's germline CDR1 is SGHRS and CDR2 YFSETQ. Trimming left V 0 bases short and J 6 bases short, with 14 bases between. The CDR3 here is CASSLEGWGRDTQYF. The CDR3 DNA reads as TGCGCCAGCAGCTTGGAGGGGTGGGGCCGGGATACGCAGTATTTT.

V and J are TRBV15 and TRBJ1-1; unclear D gene. This CDR3 has 14 residues. Trimming took 0 bases from V and 1 from J, leaving 6 bases between them. Germline loops: CDR1 LNHNV, CDR2 YYDKDF (reference sequence). The CDR3 DNA reads as TGTGCCACCAGCAGAGACCCCGCGAACACTGAAGCTTTCTTT. The encoded protein is CATSRDPANTEAFF. Full variable domain (missing parts from reference TRBV15 and TRBJ1-1): DAMVIQNPRYQVTQFGKPVTLSCSQTLNHNVMYWYQQKSSQAPKLLFHYYDKDFNNEADTPDNFQSRRPNTSFCFLDIRSPGLGDTAMYLCATSRDPANTEAFFGQGTRLTVV.

Worth noting for this clonotype: The junction departs from germline at one end; a sequencing error may be responsible. The chain links TRBV20-1 to TRBJ1-5, with D tentatively TRBD1 (6 bases). This CDR3 contains 13 residues. Germline-derived CDR1 and CDR2 are DFQATT and SNEGSKA (reference sequence). This CDR3 is CSAREGGNQPQHF. CDR3 coding DNA: TGCAGTGCCAGAGAGGGGGGCAATCAGCCCCAGCATTTT.